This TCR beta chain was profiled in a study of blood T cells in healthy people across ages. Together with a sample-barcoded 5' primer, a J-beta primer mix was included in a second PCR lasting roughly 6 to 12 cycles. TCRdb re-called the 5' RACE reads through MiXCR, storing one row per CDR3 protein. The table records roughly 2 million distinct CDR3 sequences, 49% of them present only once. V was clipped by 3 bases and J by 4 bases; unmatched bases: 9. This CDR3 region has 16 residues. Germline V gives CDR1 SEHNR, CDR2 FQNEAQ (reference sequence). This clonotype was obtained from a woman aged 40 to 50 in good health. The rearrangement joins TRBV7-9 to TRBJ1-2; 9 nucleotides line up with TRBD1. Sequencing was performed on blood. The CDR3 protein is CASSFDRGKTSYGYTF. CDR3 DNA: TGTGCCAGCAGCTTTGACAGGGGGAAAACCTCCTATGGCTACACCTTC.